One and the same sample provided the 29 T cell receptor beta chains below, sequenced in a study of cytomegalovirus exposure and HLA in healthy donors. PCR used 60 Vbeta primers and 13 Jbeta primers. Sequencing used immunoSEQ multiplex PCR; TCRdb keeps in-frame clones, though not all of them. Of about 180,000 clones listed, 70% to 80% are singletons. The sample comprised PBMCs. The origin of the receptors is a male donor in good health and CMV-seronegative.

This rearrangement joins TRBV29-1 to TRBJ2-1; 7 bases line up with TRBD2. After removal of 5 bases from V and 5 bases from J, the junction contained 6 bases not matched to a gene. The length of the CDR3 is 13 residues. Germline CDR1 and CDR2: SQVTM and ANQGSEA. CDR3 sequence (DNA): TGCAGCGTTACCCTAGCGGTAAACAATGAGCAGTTCTTC. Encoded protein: CSVTLAVNNEQFF.

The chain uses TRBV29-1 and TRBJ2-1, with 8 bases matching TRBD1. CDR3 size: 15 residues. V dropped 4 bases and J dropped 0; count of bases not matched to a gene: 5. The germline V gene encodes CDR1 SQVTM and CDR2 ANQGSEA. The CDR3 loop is CSVGQGPSSYNEQFF. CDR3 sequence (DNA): TGCAGCGTTGGACAGGGGCCTAGCTCCTACAATGAGCAGTTCTTC.

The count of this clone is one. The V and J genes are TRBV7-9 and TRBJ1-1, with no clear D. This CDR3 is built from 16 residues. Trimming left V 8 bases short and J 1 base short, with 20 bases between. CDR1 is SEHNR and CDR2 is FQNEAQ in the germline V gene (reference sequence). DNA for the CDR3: TGTGCCAGCTCCTTCAGTGTGTCAAGAGGGAACACTGAAGCTTTCTTT. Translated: CASSFSVSRGNTEAFF. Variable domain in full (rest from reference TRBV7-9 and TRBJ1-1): DTGVSQNPRHKITKRGQNVTFRCDPISEHNRLYWYRQTLGQGPEFLTYFQNEAQLEKSRLLSDRFSAERPKGSFSTLEIQRTEQGDSAMYLCASSFSVSRGNTEAFFGQGTRLTVV.

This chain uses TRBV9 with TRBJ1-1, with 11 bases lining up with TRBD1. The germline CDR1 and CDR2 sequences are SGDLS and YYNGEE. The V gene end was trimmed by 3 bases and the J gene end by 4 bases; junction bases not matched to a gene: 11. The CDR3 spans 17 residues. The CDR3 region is CASSAGPGTGGRTEAFF. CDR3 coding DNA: TGTGCCAGCAGCGCTGGCCCCGGGACAGGGGGACGCACTGAAGCTTTCTTT.

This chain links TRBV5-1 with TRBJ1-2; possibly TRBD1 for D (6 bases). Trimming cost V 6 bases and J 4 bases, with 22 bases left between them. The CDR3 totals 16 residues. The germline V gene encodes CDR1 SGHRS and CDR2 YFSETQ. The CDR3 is CASTPSQGGTPYGYTF. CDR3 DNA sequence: TGCGCCAGCACCCCTTCCCAGGGAGGGACACCCTATGGCTACACCTTC.

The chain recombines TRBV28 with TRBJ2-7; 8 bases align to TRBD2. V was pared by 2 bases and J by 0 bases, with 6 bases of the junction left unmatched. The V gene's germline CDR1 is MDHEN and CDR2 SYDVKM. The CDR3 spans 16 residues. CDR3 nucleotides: TGTGCCAGCAGTTTACTTATAAGCGGGAGCTCCTACGAGCAGTACTTC. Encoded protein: CASSLLISGSSYEQYF.

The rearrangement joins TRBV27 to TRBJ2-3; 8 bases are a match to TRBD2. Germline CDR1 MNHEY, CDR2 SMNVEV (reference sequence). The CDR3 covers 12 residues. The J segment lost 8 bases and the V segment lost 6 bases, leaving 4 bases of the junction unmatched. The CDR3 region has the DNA TGTGCCAGCAGCCCCGGGGGGGGTACGCAGTATTTT. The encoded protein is CASSPGGGTQYF.

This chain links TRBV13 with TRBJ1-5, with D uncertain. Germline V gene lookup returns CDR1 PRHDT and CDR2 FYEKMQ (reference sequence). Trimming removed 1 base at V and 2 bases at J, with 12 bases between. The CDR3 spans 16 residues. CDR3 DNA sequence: TGTGCCAGCAGCTTAGATGGAGGTTTAGGCAATCAGCCCCAGCATTTT. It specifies CASSLDGGLGNQPQHF.

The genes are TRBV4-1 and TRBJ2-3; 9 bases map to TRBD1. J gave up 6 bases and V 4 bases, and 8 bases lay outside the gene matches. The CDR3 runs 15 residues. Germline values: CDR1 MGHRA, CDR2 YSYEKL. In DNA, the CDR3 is TGCGCCAGCAGCCCGGGACAGGGCCCTTTGGATACGCAGTATTTT. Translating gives CASSPGQGPLDTQYF.

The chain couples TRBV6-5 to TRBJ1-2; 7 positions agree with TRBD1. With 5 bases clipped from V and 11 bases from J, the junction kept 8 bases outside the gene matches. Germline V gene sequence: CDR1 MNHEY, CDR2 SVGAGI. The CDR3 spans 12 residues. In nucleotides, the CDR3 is TGTGCCAGCAGTCTCGGGACAGACCAATACACCTTC. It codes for CASSLGTDQYTF.

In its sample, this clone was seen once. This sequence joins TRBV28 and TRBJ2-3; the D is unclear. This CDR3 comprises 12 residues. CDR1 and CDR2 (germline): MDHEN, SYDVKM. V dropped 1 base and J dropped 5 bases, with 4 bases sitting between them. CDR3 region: CASSLSQDTQYF. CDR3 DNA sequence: TGTGCCAGCAGTTTATCACAAGATACGCAGTATTTT.

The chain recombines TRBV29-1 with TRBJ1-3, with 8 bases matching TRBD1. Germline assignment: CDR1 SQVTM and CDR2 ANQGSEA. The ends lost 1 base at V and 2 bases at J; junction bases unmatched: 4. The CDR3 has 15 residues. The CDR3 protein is CSVEGEDRAGNTIYF. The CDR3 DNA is TGCAGCGTTGAAGGAGAGGACAGGGCTGGAAACACCATATATTTT.

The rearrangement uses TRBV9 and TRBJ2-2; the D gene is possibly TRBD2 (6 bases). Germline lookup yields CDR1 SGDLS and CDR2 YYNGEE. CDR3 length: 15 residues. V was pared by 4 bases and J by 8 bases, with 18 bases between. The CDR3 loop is CASSPWRGTPGELFF. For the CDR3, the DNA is TGTGCCAGCAGCCCCTGGCGGGGAACACCGGGGGAGCTGTTTTTT.

The CDR3 region has the DNA TGTGCCAGCAGTTATAACGGTAACACTGAAGCTTTCTTT. Translation gives CASSYNGNTEAFF. J is TRBJ1-1 and V is TRBV6-1, with D uncertain. The length of the CDR3 is 13 residues. With 5 bases removed from V and 2 bases from J, the gap between germline ends came to 9 bases. Looked up from germline, CDR1 is MNHNS and CDR2 is SASEGT.

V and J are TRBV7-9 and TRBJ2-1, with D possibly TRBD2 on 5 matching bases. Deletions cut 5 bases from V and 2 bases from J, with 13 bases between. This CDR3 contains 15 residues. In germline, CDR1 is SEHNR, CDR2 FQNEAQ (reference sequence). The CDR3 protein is CASSPRGNAYNEQFF. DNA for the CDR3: TGTGCCAGCAGCCCAAGAGGGAACGCCTACAATGAGCAGTTCTTC. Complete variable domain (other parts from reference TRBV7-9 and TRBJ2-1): DTGVSQNPRHKITKRGQNVTFRCDPISEHNRLYWYRQTLGQGPEFLTYFQNEAQLEKSRLLSDRFSAERPKGSFSTLEIQRTEQGDSAMYLCASSPRGNAYNEQFFGPGTRLTVL.

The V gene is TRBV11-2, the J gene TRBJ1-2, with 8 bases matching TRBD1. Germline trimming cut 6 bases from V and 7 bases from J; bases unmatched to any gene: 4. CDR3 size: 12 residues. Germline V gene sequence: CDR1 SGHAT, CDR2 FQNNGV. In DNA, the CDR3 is TGTGCCAGCAGTCAGGGGGCTGGTGGCTACACCTTC. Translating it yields CASSQGAGGYTF.

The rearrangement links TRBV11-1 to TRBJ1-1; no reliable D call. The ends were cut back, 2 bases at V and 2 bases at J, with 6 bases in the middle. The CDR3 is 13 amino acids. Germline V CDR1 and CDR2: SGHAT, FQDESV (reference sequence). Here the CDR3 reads CASSLFYNTEAFF. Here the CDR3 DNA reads TGTGCCAGCAGCTTATTCTACAACACTGAAGCTTTCTTT.

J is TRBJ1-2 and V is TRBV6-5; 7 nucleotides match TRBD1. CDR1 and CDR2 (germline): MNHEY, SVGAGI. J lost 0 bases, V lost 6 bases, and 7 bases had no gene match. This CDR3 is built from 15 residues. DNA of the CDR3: TGTGCCAGCAGGCGGGGACAGATCGCTAACTATGGCTACACCTTC. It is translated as CASRRGQIANYGYTF.

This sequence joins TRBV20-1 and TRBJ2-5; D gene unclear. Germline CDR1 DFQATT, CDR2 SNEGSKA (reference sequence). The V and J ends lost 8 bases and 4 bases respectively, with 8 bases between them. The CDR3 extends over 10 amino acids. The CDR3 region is CSMSRETQYF. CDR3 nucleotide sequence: TGCAGTATGAGTCGAGAGACCCAGTACTTC.

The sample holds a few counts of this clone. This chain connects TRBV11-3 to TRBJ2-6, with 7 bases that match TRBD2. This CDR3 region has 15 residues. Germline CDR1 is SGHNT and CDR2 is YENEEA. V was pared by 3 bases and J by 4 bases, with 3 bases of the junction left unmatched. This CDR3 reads CASSLGTTGANVLTF. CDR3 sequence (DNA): TGTGCCAGCAGCTTGGGGACTACGGGGGCCAACGTCCTGACTTTC. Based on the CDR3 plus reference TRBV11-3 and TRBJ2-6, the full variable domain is EAGVVQSPRYKIIEKKQPVAFWCNPISGHNTLYWYLQNLGQGPELLIRYENEEAVDDSQLPKDRFSAERLKGVDSTLKIQPAELGDSAVYLCASSLGTTGANVLTFGAGSRLTVL.

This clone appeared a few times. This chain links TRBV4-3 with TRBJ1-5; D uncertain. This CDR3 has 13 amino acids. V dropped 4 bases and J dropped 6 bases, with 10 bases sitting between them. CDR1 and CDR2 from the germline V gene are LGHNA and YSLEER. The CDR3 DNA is TGCGCCAGCAGCCTCAGGCCAGGTCAGCCCCAGCATTTT. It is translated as CASSLRPGQPQHF.

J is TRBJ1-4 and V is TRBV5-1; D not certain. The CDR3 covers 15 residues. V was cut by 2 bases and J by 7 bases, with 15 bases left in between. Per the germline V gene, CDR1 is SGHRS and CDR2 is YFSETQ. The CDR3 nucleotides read TGCGCCAGCAGCTTCCAGTCATCCGGGGTTGAAAAACTGTTTTTT. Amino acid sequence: CASSFQSSGVEKLFF.

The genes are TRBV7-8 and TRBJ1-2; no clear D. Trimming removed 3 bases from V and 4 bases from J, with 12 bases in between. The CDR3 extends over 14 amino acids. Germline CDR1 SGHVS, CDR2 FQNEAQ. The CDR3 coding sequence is TGTGCCAGCAGCTTCCGCCAGGCAATCTATGGCTACACCTTC. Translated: CASSFRQAIYGYTF.

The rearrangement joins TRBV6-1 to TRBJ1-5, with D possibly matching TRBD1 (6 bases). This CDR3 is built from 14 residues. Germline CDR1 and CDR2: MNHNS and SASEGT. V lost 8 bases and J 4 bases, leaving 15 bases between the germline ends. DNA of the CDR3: TGTGCCAGCTGGACGGGGCAGGGGAATCAGCCCCAGCATTTT. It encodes CASWTGQGNQPQHF.

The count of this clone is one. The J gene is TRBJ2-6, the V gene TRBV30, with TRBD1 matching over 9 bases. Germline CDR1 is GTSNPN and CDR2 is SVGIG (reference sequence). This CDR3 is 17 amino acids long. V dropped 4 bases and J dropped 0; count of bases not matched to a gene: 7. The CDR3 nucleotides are TGTGCCTGGAACTCACAGGGGGCCTACTCTGGGGCCAACGTCCTGACTTTC. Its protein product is CAWNSQGAYSGANVLTF.

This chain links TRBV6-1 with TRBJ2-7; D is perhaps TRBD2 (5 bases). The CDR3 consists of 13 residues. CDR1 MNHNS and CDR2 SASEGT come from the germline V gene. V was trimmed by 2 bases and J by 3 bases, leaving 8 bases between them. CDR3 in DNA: TGTGCCAGCAGTGAAAAAGGAGGCTACGAGCAGTACTTC. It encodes CASSEKGGYEQYF.

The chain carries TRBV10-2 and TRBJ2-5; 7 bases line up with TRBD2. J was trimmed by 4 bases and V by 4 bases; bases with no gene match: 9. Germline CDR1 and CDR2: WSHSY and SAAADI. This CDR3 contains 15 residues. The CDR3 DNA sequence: TGCGCCAGCAGTGTTGCCGCGGGAGTAGGAGAGACCCAGTACTTC. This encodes CASSVAAGVGETQYF.

The CDR3 loop is CASSDPSGISYNEQFF. The CDR3 DNA reads TGTGCCAGCAGTGATCCTAGCGGGATATCCTACAATGAGCAGTTCTTC. The genes are TRBV6-1 and TRBJ2-1, with 9 bases matching TRBD2. This CDR3 has 16 residues. Germline CDR1 and CDR2: MNHNS and SASEGT. The V gene end was trimmed by 3 bases and the J gene end by 1 base; junction bases not matched to a gene: 4.

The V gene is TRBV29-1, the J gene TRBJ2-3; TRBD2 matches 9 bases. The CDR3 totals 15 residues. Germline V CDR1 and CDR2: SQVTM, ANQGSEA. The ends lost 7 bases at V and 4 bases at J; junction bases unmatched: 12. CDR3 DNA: TGCAGCGCCCAACCTTGGACTAGCGTTGCAGATACGCAGTATTTT. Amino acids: CSAQPWTSVADTQYF.